This T cell receptor (beta chain) was identified in a study of T cell responses to AZD1222 COVID-19 vaccine. The study's findings and limits: Every sample of the repertoires postdated the peak T cell response. Among the donors, most were white British and more were female, and clonal diversity was possibly underestimated. Two AZD1222 doses significantly raised spike-specific TCR breadth and depth over controls. Reportedly, nearly half of unique spike TCRs recognized epitopes outside B.1.351/B.1.1.7 mutations.

Remarks on this clone: Antigen: not known.

Repertoires were generated with immunoSEQ multiplex PCR, while TCRdb's copy carries only in-frame clones and drops some. The table lists some 170,000 clones, around 94% of them singletons. Germline assignment: CDR1 MNHEY and CDR2 SVGAGI. The CDR3 has 16 amino acids. Deletions cut 0 bases from V and 2 bases from J, with 13 bases between. This chain links TRBV6-5 with TRBJ1-1; TRBD1 is a possible D gene (6 bases). This clonotype was sampled from an adult in good health. Sample: peripheral blood, taken on day 0 of AZD1222 vaccination. CDR3 nucleotides: TGTGCCAGCAGTTACTCCCCAGGGGCTGTAAACACTGAAGCTTTCTTT. Amino acid sequence: CASSYSPGAVNTEAFF.